Shown below are 6 T cell receptor beta chains from a single sample sequenced in a study of beta chain features in type 1 diabetes. Expressed TCRB transcripts were sequenced because the entire RNA isolate underwent reverse transcription. Clones were read by immunoSEQ multiplex PCR, and TCRdb kept only the in-frame ones, dropping some. The sample holds 810,000 or so clones; 17% are singletons and the top ten take 0.023%. Sequencing was done on a sample of naive CD4+ T cells from blood. These receptor sequences come from a woman under 30 in good health.

V usage is TRBV4-2 and J usage is TRBJ2-5; D remains ambiguous. The CDR3 extends over 15 amino acids. Germline CDR1 is LGHNA and CDR2 is YNFKEQ. The V end was cut by 0 bases, the J end by 2 bases, with 10 bases between. CDR3 nucleotide sequence: TGTGCCAGCAGCCAAGAGCGATATCGACAAGAGACCCAGTACTTC. Protein product: CASSQERYRQETQYF.

V and J are TRBV7-9 and TRBJ2-1; D perhaps matches TRBD2 (6 bases). CDR1 and CDR2 (germline): SEHNR, FQNEAQ (reference sequence). V was trimmed by 2 bases and J by 8 bases, leaving 13 bases between them. This CDR3 region has 14 residues. The CDR3 DNA reads as TGTGCCAGCAGCTTATTTCCCAGGGACTATGAGCAGTTCTTC. Translation: CASSLFPRDYEQFF. The variable domain in full, with the rest retrieved from reference TRBV7-9 and TRBJ2-1, is DTGVSQNPRHKITKRGQNVTFRCDPISEHNRLYWYRQTLGQGPEFLTYFQNEAQLEKSRLLSDRFSAERPKGSFSTLEIQRTEQGDSAMYLCASSLFPRDYEQFFGPGTRLTVL.

This clone has just a few counts. The chain combines TRBV2 with TRBJ2-3; D tentatively fits TRBD1 or TRBD2 (6 bases each). Germline assignment: CDR1 SNHLY and CDR2 FYNNEI. The length of the CDR3 is 16 residues. V was pared by 6 bases and J by 0 bases, with 16 bases between. The CDR3 nucleotides are TGTGCCAGCAGCGTAGAGGTAGGGGGGAGCACAGATACGCAGTATTTT. The encoded protein is CASSVEVGGSTDTQYF.

This clone was observed a few times. This chain links TRBV7-2 with TRBJ2-7; 7 nucleotides align to TRBD1. V dropped 4 bases and J dropped 0; count of bases not matched to a gene: 3. This CDR3 is 14 amino acids long. Germline loops: CDR1 SGHTA, CDR2 FQGNSA. The CDR3: CASSSWDSSYEQYF. The CDR3 region has the DNA TGTGCCAGCAGCTCTTGGGACAGCTCCTACGAGCAGTACTTC.

This clone was detected once. The chain recombines TRBV7-9 with TRBJ1-4; TRBD1 aligns across 7 bases. In germline, CDR1 is SEHNR, CDR2 FQNEAQ (reference sequence). The CDR3 runs 15 residues. V dropped 5 bases and J dropped 10; count of bases not matched to a gene: 13. The CDR3 sequence: CASSSSGTAPGKLFF. CDR3 coding DNA: TGTGCCAGCAGCAGCTCCGGGACAGCCCCGGGAAAACTGTTTTTT.

This clone has a handful of counts. V usage is TRBV28 and J usage is TRBJ2-1, with D perhaps TRBD2 (7 bases). The CDR3 is 13 amino acids. The germline V gene has CDR1 MDHEN and CDR2 SYDVKM. V was cut by 4 bases and J by 6 bases, with 10 bases left in between. CDR3 amino acids: CASSWGGGNEQFF. DNA of the CDR3: TGTGCCAGCAGTTGGGGAGGGGGCAATGAGCAGTTCTTC.